This T cell receptor beta chain was sequenced in a study of shared clonotypes between healthy human individuals (TCRdb year 2020). Background on the whole study: The cohort comprised a couple of women and a few men aged 18 to 49 years. Libraries were prepared and TCR repertoires were sequenced by different laboratories using diverse techniques, in order to increase sequencing depth and limit assay-specific biases. Blood TCR repertoires of roughly 5 healthy adults were deeply sequenced to estimate repertoire size and the extent of clonotype sharing between individuals. For each donor, three plates each were used for CD4 naive and CD4 memory, two plates were used for CD8 naive, and one plate was used for CD8 memory. Between about 0.8 and 9 billion PBMCs per donor were obtained by leukapheresis.

Overall results and qualifications from the work: Only blood was sampled, and tissue TCR repertoires likely differ from those in blood. Pairwise subsampling indicated that sequencing depth was expected to affect the degree of clonotype sharing among donors. Clonotypes shared by all four sorted-subset donors showed higher generation probabilities than non-shared clonotypes. Larger estimated clonotype richness was generally found for naive subsets than for memory subsets. Rarefaction of sorted-subset datasets indicated incomplete sequencing despite the large sequencing depth. Because the study included a small number of donors, the genetic and exposure-history diversity represented was limited. Sharing across four donors was observed for roughly 5.4% of naive CD4, over 3% of naive CD8, about 2.5% of memory CD4, and roughly 0.43% of memory CD8 clonotypes.

As to this clone: Its specific antigen is unknown. No quality values exist for individual bases; no much larger clone is one base distant.

Using the deep immunoSEQ assay, TCR CDR3 regions were amplified from genomic DNA by multiplex PCR. For each cell subset, the extracted genomic DNA was distributed evenly across all wells of several immunoSEQ 96-well plates, and each plate served as one replicate. Each replicate PCR for sorted subsets received roughly 200 ng genomic DNA, equal to around 32,000 T cell genomes. Purified libraries were measured with a Qubit 3.0 fluorometer, size-checked on a Bioanalyzer 2100, and measured again with the KAPA Library Quantification kit. Each immunoSEQ 96-well plate was sequenced on its own single-read 150-cycle Illumina NextSeq 550 flow cell. The published analysis was carried out like this. The immunoSEQ output contained only junctional sequences without quality scores, so filtering could not match that applied to full-length reads. To assign V/J genes and CDR3, sequences were annotated against IMGT germline references using PyIR, a Python wrapper for IgBLAST v1.9. Reads were removed for weak V/J assignments (E-value above 1e-6), missing CDR3, stop codons, out-of-frame junctions, or ambiguous translated residues. V3J clonotypes were defined by identical inferred V gene, J gene, and CDR3 amino acid sequence. Percentage overlap between repertoires was calculated by dividing the number of shared unique clonotypes by the size of the smaller repertoire. Repertoire richness was assessed with RTK rarefaction, the Chao1 estimator, and Recon v2.1 estimates of unobserved clonotypes. For all TCRbeta clonotypes obtained by the gDNA method from a few donors, generation probabilities were computed with OLGA. Imported from immuneACCESS, the table was reduced by TCRdb to in-frame sequences with V and J called. These copies leave out some clones; in studies compared against another copy, an unresolved V gene accounts for under half, and the cause of the remainder is not known. For V, J and clone size, that table is used; D and trimming come from the DNA. The sample includes some 2,500,000 clones, with 93% observed a single time. About 0.39% of the sample rests with the top ten.

Donors were healthy HIV-negative adults with no recently reported acute infections or vaccinations. Every donor was a Caucasian adult residing in Nashville, Tennessee, USA. CD4+ T cells were enriched by magnetic negative selection; naive cells were then positively selected on CD45RA, and the negative fraction formed the memory subset. Blood was obtained by leukapheresis, after which PBMCs were separated by Ficoll-Histopaque density gradient centrifugation and cryopreserved in liquid nitrogen vapor phase. Purity and quantity of every magnetically sorted T cell population were checked by analytical flow cytometry. Genomic DNA was isolated from every sorted fraction and measured by UV absorbance on a Nanodrop 2000c. Taken from the germline V gene, the CDR1 and CDR2 loops are MDHEN and SYDVKM. The trim is 3 bases for V and 3 bases for J, with a gap of 17 bases between the germline ends. Including the terminal cysteine and phenylalanine, the CDR3 comprises 16 residues. Just CDR3 DNA is preserved here, 48 bases in frame from base 1.

Sequencing input: naive CD4+ T cells from PBMCs. Read against the paper, the sample's cell subset or site label means: CD45RA+ positively selected. The TCR originated in a man aged 18 to 35 in good health. Some clones in this sample may be carry-over from other donors' samples. Recombination connected TRBV28 to TRBJ1-2, with the D gene too uncertain to name. The CDR3 in this case is CASSFGSLGDDYGYTF. Here is the DNA: TGTGCCAGCAGTTTCGGCAGCCTGGGAGACGACTATGGCTACACCTTC.